This entry lists 32 T cell receptor beta chains sequenced from one sample in a study of blood T cell repertoires in COVID-19. Clones were read by immunoSEQ multiplex PCR, and TCRdb kept only the in-frame ones, dropping some. The data contain approximately 89,000 clones, approximately 80% of them singletons. The sequenced material came from peripheral blood. The receptors were gathered from a man in his 70s with COVID-19, enrolled during active disease.

The rearrangement joins TRBV9 to TRBJ2-5; possible D gene TRBD1, 5 bases. Trimming took off 4 bases at V and 4 bases at J, with 11 bases between the two ends. The germline V gene encodes CDR1 SGDLS and CDR2 YYNGEE. The CDR3 contains 13 residues. The CDR3 nucleotides are TGTGCCAGCAGCCCCCGCGACAGAGAGACCCAGTACTTC. This encodes CASSPRDRETQYF.

The rearrangement links TRBV15 to TRBJ2-3; possibly TRBD2 for D (7 bases). V was trimmed by 5 bases and J by 5 bases, leaving 17 bases between them. The length of the CDR3 is 15 residues. Germline V CDR1 and CDR2: LNHNV, YYDKDF (reference sequence). The CDR3 coding sequence is TGTGCCACCAGCGCGGGGGCGAATTGGCTAGATACGCAGTATTTT. Translating gives CATSAGANWLDTQYF.

The chain carries TRBV27 and TRBJ2-7; TRBD1 agrees at 9 bases. The V and J ends lost 3 bases and 2 bases, in that order; junction bases with no gene match: 5. The CDR3 consists of 15 residues. Per germline, CDR1 MNHEY and CDR2 SMNVEV (reference sequence). In DNA form, the CDR3 reads TGTGCCAGCAGTTTGGGGACAGGGCTAGCCTACGAGCAGTACTTC. Translating it yields CASSLGTGLAYEQYF.

The chain is built from TRBV7-2 and TRBJ2-1; no definite D call. The CDR3 has 13 amino acids. The germline gives CDR1 SGHTA, CDR2 FQGNSA. Trimming left V 3 bases short and J 4 bases short, with 7 bases between. The CDR3 DNA sequence: TGTGCCAGCAGCTTTGCTAGTTACAATGAGCAGTTCTTC. This gives the protein CASSFASYNEQFF.

This clone occurred once. This rearrangement joins TRBV6-2 or TRBV6-3 to TRBJ1-1; D not resolved. CDR3 length: 13 residues. The V end was cut by 1 base, the J end by 3 bases, with 6 bases between. Per the germline V gene, CDR1 is MNHEY and CDR2 is SVGEGT. In DNA, the CDR3 is TGTGCCAGCAGTTACTTCGGGGACACTGAAGCTTTCTTT. Encoded protein: CASSYFGDTEAFF.

V is TRBV6-2 or TRBV6-3 and J is TRBJ1-6; D is unclear. V was clipped by 4 bases and J by 8 bases, with 9 bases between them. The CDR3 is made up of 13 amino acids. Germline V gives CDR1 MNHEY, CDR2 SVGEGT. CDR3 protein: CASSFMGDSPLHF. CDR3 coding DNA: TGTGCCAGCAGTTTTATGGGCGATTCACCCCTCCACTTT.

This clone was detected only once. CDR3 residues: CASSRPVPYEQYF. CDR3 nucleotides: TGTGCCAGCAGCCGGCCAGTACCCTACGAGCAGTACTTC. The chain carries TRBV6-2 or TRBV6-3 and TRBJ2-7; D remains unclear. The CDR3 is 13 residues long. Germline V gene lookup returns CDR1 MNHEY and CDR2 SVGEGT. V was shortened by 6 bases and J by 2 bases, with 11 bases between the two germline ends.

CDR3: CASSPLRGMVNEQYF. The CDR3 DNA is TGTGCCAGCAGCCCCCTAAGGGGAATGGTGAACGAGCAGTACTTC. The J gene is TRBJ2-7, the V gene TRBV27, with D maybe TRBD1 (5 bases). The V gene's germline CDR1 is MNHEY and CDR2 SMNVEV (reference sequence). The CDR3 is 15 residues long. V was trimmed by 6 bases and J by 5 bases, leaving 20 bases between them.

V and J are TRBV11-3 and TRBJ2-5, with 14 bases matching TRBD2. The ends lost 5 bases at V and 2 bases at J; junction bases unmatched: 4. Germline CDR1 is SGHNT and CDR2 is YENEEA. The CDR3 sequence is 16 residues long. This chain's CDR3 is CASSPGLAGGQETQYF. The CDR3, as DNA: TGTGCCAGCAGCCCCGGACTAGCGGGGGGACAAGAGACCCAGTACTTC.

The V call is TRBV10-3, the J call TRBJ1-1, with D possibly matching TRBD1 (5 bases). Germline lookup yields CDR1 ENHRY and CDR2 SYGVKD. CDR3 size: 14 residues. V was clipped by 6 bases and J by 0 bases, with 11 bases between them. CDR3 nucleotide sequence: TGTGCCATCAGCCTGCAGGGTATGAACACTGAAGCTTTCTTT. It specifies CAISLQGMNTEAFF.

This rearrangement joins TRBV7-2 to TRBJ2-2; a possible D gene is TRBD1 (5 bases). CDR1 is SGHTA, CDR2 FQGNSA, per germline. Between the trimmed V and J ends, which lost 1 base and 2 bases, there was a span of 8 bases. This CDR3 region has 15 residues. CDR3 sequence reads: CASSLEGANTGELFF. The CDR3 nucleotides are TGTGCCAGCAGCTTAGAAGGGGCAAACACCGGGGAGCTGTTTTTT.

The J gene is TRBJ1-4, the V gene TRBV30, with 7 bases fitting TRBD1. Germline CDR1 GTSNPN, CDR2 SVGIG (reference sequence). The CDR3 is 13 residues long. V lost 3 bases and J lost 8; bases outside the gene matches: 6. The CDR3 DNA is TGTGCCTGGAGCGCCGGAGGGGGCGAAAAACTGTTTTTT. Translating gives CAWSAGGGEKLFF. Drawing the rest from reference TRBV30 and TRBJ1-4, the complete variable domain is SQTIHQWPATLVQPVGSPLSLECTVEGTSNPNLYWYRQAAGRGLQLLFYSVGIGQISSEVPQNLSASRPQDRQFILSSKKLLLSDSGFYLCAWSAGGGEKLFFGSGTQLSVL.

V is TRBV4-1 and J is TRBJ1-1; TRBD1 agrees at 7 bases. This CDR3 comprises 15 residues. Germline lookup yields CDR1 MGHRA and CDR2 YSYEKL. V gave up 1 base and J gave up 1 base; unmatched junction bases: 3. CDR3 DNA sequence: TGCGCCAGCAGCCAAGGGGGGACAGAGAACACTGAAGCTTTCTTT. This gives the protein CASSQGGTENTEAFF.

A few counts support this clone. The chain links TRBV19 to TRBJ1-1, with 7 nucleotides matching TRBD1. This CDR3 contains 15 residues. The ends lost 3 bases at V and 7 bases at J; junction bases unmatched: 11. Germline-derived CDR1 and CDR2 are LNHDA and SQIVND (reference sequence). The CDR3, as DNA: TGTGCCAGTAGTATTTACTCAGGGGGTAATAATGAAGCTTTCTTT. Translating it yields CASSIYSGGNNEAFF.

The V gene is TRBV6-2 or TRBV6-3, the J gene TRBJ1-1, with 8 bases aligning to TRBD1. Germline trimming cut 3 bases from V and 1 base from J; bases unmatched to any gene: 7. There are 16 residues in the CDR3. Germline V lookup: CDR1 MNHEY, CDR2 SVGEGT. In nucleotides, the CDR3 is TGTGCCAGCAGTTATCCCTTCGACAGGGGGAACACTGAAGCTTTCTTT. Its translation: CASSYPFDRGNTEAFF.

The chain combines TRBV4-2 with TRBJ1-1; possibly TRBD1 for D (5 bases). Germline V gives CDR1 LGHNA, CDR2 YNFKEQ. V was shortened by 0 bases and J by 1 base, with 9 bases between the two germline ends. The CDR3 runs to 15 residues. The chain's CDR3 is CASSQEDRPNTEAFF. The CDR3 nucleotides are TGTGCCAGCAGCCAAGAAGACAGACCGAACACTGAAGCTTTCTTT.

The chain joins TRBV7-8 to TRBJ2-7; D is unclear. The CDR3 has 13 residues. Between the trimmed V and J ends, which lost 3 bases and 2 bases, there was a span of 8 bases. The V gene's germline CDR1 is SGHVS and CDR2 FQNEAQ. This chain's CDR3 is CASSFLQAYEQYF. The CDR3 nucleotides are TGTGCCAGCAGCTTCCTCCAGGCCTACGAGCAGTACTTC.

This chain connects TRBV11-3 to TRBJ2-2, with D tentatively TRBD1 (6 bases). In germline, CDR1 is SGHNT, CDR2 YENEEA. The CDR3 runs to 17 residues. The germline V and J ends were trimmed by 3 bases and 5 bases, with 19 bases remaining between them. The CDR3 reads CASSFYRAASGTGELFF. DNA for the CDR3: TGTGCCAGCAGCTTTTACAGGGCGGCATCGGGAACCGGGGAGCTGTTTTTT.

This chain joins TRBV27 and TRBJ1-3; no clear D gene. The CDR3 is 15 amino acids. CDR1 is MNHEY and CDR2 is SMNVEV in the germline V gene (reference sequence). With 2 bases removed from V and 0 bases from J, the gap between germline ends came to 8 bases. The CDR3 loop is CASSLRGSSGNTIYF. CDR3 nucleotides: TGTGCCAGCAGTTTACGGGGAAGCTCTGGAAACACCATATATTTT.

The rearrangement links TRBV29-1 to TRBJ1-5; D possibly corresponds to TRBD1 (6 bases). The CDR3 contains 12 residues. Trimming took off 8 bases at V and 4 bases at J, with 12 bases between the two ends. Per the germline V gene, CDR1 is SQVTM and CDR2 is ANQGSEA. CDR3 nucleotides: TGCAGCATTTCTCAGGGGAATCAGCCCCAGCATTTT. Translated: CSISQGNQPQHF.

The V and J genes are TRBV7-3 and TRBJ2-2; 8 bases match TRBD1. This CDR3 region has 15 residues. Unmatched junction bases numbered 4, after V lost 2 bases and J lost 5 bases. Germline V lookup: CDR1 SGHTA, CDR2 FQGTGA. CDR3 sequence (DNA): TGTGCCAGCAGCTTATTAGGACAGGGAACCGGGGAGCTGTTTTTT. Encoded protein: CASSLLGQGTGELFF. Using reference TRBV7-3 and TRBJ2-2 for the parts outside the CDR3, the full variable domain is GAGVSQTPSNKVTEKGKYVELRCDPISGHTALYWYRQSLGQGPEFLIYFQGTGAADDSGLPNDRFFAVRPEGSVSTLKIQRTERGDSAVYLCASSLLGQGTGELFFGEGSRLTVL.

The chain carries TRBV9 and TRBJ2-7; D is unresolved. The CDR3 spans 13 residues. Germline V CDR1 and CDR2: SGDLS, YYNGEE. Trimming took off 5 bases at V and 12 bases at J, with 21 bases between the two ends. CDR3 sequence (DNA): TGTGCCAGCAGTGCGCCCCTTCTGGATCGACTGTACTTC. It translates to CASSAPLLDRLYF.

V gene TRBV11-3 combines with J gene TRBJ2-2; 7 nucleotides match TRBD1. This CDR3 contains 15 residues. The J segment lost 0 bases and the V segment lost 2 bases, leaving 0 bases of the junction unmatched. CDR1 and CDR2 from the germline V gene are SGHNT and YENEEA. CDR3 in DNA: TGTGCCAGCAGCTTACAGGGGGCGAACACCGGGGAGCTGTTTTTT. Protein sequence: CASSLQGANTGELFF.

This clone was seen once. V gene TRBV25-1 combines with J gene TRBJ1-2, with 7 positions matching TRBD1. Germline loops: CDR1 MGHDK, CDR2 SYGVNS. This CDR3 contains 13 residues. The J segment lost 3 bases and the V segment lost 8 bases, leaving 6 bases of the junction unmatched. The CDR3 spells CASARQGYYGYTF. The CDR3 bases are TGTGCCAGCGCGAGACAGGGCTACTATGGCTACACCTTC.

The count of this clone is one. V usage is TRBV10-2 and J usage is TRBJ2-2; 12 nucleotides match TRBD2. With 8 bases clipped from V and 1 base from J, the junction kept 5 bases outside the gene matches. CDR3 size: 16 residues. Germline V lookup: CDR1 WSHSY, CDR2 SAAADI. CDR3 in amino acids: CASESLAGGNTGELFF. CDR3 DNA: TGCGCCAGCGAGTCACTAGCGGGAGGGAACACCGGGGAGCTGTTTTTT.

This clone has just a few counts. This chain joins TRBV9 and TRBJ2-1, with 10 bases matching TRBD2. Germline CDR1 is SGDLS and CDR2 is YYNGEE. The CDR3 has 12 residues. The V and J ends lost 3 bases and 13 bases, in that order; junction bases with no gene match: 4. The CDR3 region is CASSAGLAAQFF. DNA for the CDR3: TGTGCCAGCAGCGCCGGACTAGCGGCTCAGTTCTTC.

This chain joins TRBV2 and TRBJ2-3; D is possibly TRBD2 (6 bases). With 3 bases removed from V and 0 bases from J, the gap between germline ends came to 13 bases. Germline CDR1 SNHLY, CDR2 FYNNEI. The CDR3 has 16 residues. This chain's CDR3 is CASSEGLASSTDTQYF. The CDR3 DNA reads TGTGCCAGCAGTGAGGGGCTAGCGTCGAGCACAGATACGCAGTATTTT.

The table lists this clone with a few counts. The junction departs from germline at one end; a sequencing error may be responsible. The V gene is TRBV12-3 or TRBV12-4, the J gene TRBJ2-7; tentative D call: TRBD1 (6 bases). The CDR3 is 13 residues long. The CDR3 DNA is TGTGCCAGCAAGGTGGGGGCCACCTACCAGCAGTACTTC. Its translation is CASKVGATYQQYF.

Judged by abundance, this clone is medium-sized (0.01 to 0.1%). This sequence joins TRBV7-9 and TRBJ2-7; D is possibly TRBD2 (6 bases). From germline, CDR1 is SEHNR and CDR2 FQNEAQ (reference sequence). The CDR3 contains 14 residues. V lost 7 bases to trimming and J lost 5 bases, with 18 bases between them. The CDR3 sequence: CASTLHGGVDEQYF. The CDR3 nucleotides are TGTGCCAGCACCCTCCATGGCGGGGTCGACGAGCAGTACTTC.

This sequence joins TRBV7-9 and TRBJ1-1; no reliable D call. This CDR3 comprises 12 residues. Trimming took off 1 base at V and 11 bases at J, with 11 bases between the two ends. CDR1 is SEHNR and CDR2 is FQNEAQ in the germline V gene (reference sequence). CDR3 amino acids: CASSLDHYYAFF. The CDR3 DNA follows: TGTGCCAGCAGCTTAGACCACTATTACGCTTTCTTT.

V usage is TRBV7-2 and J usage is TRBJ1-3; 8 bases map to TRBD1. The CDR3 has 16 residues. J lost 1 base, V lost 3 bases, and 5 bases had no gene match. In germline, CDR1 is SGHTA, CDR2 FQGNSA. CDR3 protein: CASSFGQGSSGNTIYF. The CDR3 DNA reads as TGTGCCAGCAGCTTTGGACAGGGCTCATCTGGAAACACCATATATTTT.

The CDR3 sequence is CASRTGSISEAFF. In nucleotides, the CDR3 is TGTGCCAGCAGGACAGGGTCCATCTCCGAAGCTTTCTTT. The rearrangement uses TRBV6-5 and TRBJ1-1, with 7 bases identical to TRBD1. The CDR3 sequence is 13 residues long. In germline, CDR1 is MNHEY, CDR2 SVGAGI. The ends lost 6 bases at V and 8 bases at J; junction bases unmatched: 9.